The clone carrying this T cell receptor (beta chain) was seen ten or more times. These data originate in a study of T cells in Graves' hyperthyroidism and ophthalmopathy. Trimming removed 2 bases from V and 8 bases from J, with 9 bases in between. The CDR3 length is 13 residues. The V gene's germline CDR1 is SNHLY and CDR2 FYNNEI. Amplified TCR beta CDR3 regions derived from RNA transcripts. HTBI primers were employed in a first-round RT-PCR of the TCR CDR3. TCRdb re-derived calls from the multiplex PCR reads in MiXCR, one entry per CDR3 protein. The sample gives some 360,000 distinct CDR3 sequences, more than 11% of which show up once; approximately 11% is in the top ten.

The chain employs TRBV2 and TRBJ1-4; D unclear. The sequence was collected from a woman aged 55-70 years with Graves' hyperthyroidism. Sequenced sample: blood. The DNA of the CDR3 is TGTGCCAGCAGTGAAATGCGTTTGGAAAAACTGTTTTTT. Its translation: CASSEMRLEKLFF.